The clone carrying this T cell receptor (beta chain) was seen at least ten times. Its specificity is unknown. This sample is drawn from a study of spatial heterogeneity in lung cancer. The wider study: PBMC samples from follow-up, when available, were sequenced at a median of around 23 months post-resection. Within raw reads, each unique TCR and UMI combination appeared on average more than ten times.

Points from the study as a whole: There were more appearances of ubiquitous expanded tumor TCRs in blood at resection than at follow-up.

TCRdb redid the calling of the 5' RACE reads with MiXCR, one entry per CDR3 protein. The sample carries more than 15,000 distinct CDR3 sequences, about 6% recorded once. Time point indicated: blood at routine non-recurrence follow-up after resection. Tumor, nontumor lung or frozen PBMC supplied whole RNA that was sequenced unsorted. Here the sequenced sample was PBMCs, taken at follow-up. This TCR came from a male donor with early-stage non-small cell lung cancer.

The chain's CDR3 is CASSQDRRLTYGYTF. The CDR3 DNA sequence: TGTGCCAGCAGCCAAGATCGTCGTCTGACCTATGGCTACACCTTC. This chain connects TRBV3-1 to TRBJ1-2; no firm D call. Germline V gives CDR1 LGHDT, CDR2 YNNKEL (reference sequence). This CDR3 spans 15 amino acids. V shed 0 bases and J shed 4 bases, with 12 bases lying between them.